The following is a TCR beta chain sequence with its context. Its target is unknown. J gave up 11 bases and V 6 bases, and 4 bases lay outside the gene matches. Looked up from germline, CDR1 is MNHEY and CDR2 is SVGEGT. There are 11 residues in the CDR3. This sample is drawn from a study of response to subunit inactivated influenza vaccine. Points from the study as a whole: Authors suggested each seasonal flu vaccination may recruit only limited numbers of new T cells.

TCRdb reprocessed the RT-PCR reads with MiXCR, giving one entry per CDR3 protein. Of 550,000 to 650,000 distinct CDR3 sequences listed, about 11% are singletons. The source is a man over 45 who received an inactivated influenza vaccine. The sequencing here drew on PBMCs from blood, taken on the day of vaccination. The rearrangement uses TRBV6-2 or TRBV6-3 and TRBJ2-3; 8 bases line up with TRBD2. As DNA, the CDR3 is TGTGCCAGCAGAACCGGGACTAGGCAGTATTTT. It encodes CASRTGTRQYF.